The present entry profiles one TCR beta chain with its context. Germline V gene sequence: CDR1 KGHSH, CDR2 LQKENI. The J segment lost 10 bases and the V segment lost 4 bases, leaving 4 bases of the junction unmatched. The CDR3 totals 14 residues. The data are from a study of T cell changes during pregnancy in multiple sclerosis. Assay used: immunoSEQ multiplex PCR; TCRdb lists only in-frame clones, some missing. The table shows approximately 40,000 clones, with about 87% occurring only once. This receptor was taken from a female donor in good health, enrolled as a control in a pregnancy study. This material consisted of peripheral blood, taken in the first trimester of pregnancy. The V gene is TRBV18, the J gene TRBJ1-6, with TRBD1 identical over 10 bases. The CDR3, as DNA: TGTGCCAGCTCACAGGGACAGGGGCAATCACCCCTCCACTTT. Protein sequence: CASSQGQGQSPLHF.